The rows below give T cell receptor beta chains drawn from one sample of a study of blood T cell repertoires in COVID-19. The assay was immunoSEQ multiplex PCR, and TCRdb's table has in-frame clones only and misses some. The sample lists approximately 500,000 clones, 85% to 90% occurring once. Source material: peripheral blood. These receptors were taken from a woman aged 50 to 60 with COVID-19, enrolled during active disease. Each CDR3 is given with its conserved first and last residue. The D gene is left open where the match is weak. Rows give clone size only sometimes, using once, few, many, or a class for an expanded clone.

v_gene	j_gene	abundance	d_gene	CDR3aa	CDR3nt
TRBV11-2	TRBJ2-3	.	TRBD2	CASSPRLAGTDTQYF	TGTGCCAGCAGCCCTCGACTAGCGGGCACAGATACGCAGTATTTT
TRBV12-5	TRBJ1-2	.	.	CASGLATGGRGYTF	TGTGCTAGTGGTTTGGCCACAGGCGGCCGGGGCTACACCTTC
TRBV9	TRBJ1-5	once	.	CASSGSGVQPQHF	TGTGCCAGCAGCGGATCAGGGGTTCAGCCCCAGCATTTT
TRBV7-9	TRBJ1-1	.	.	CASSLSTGSTEAFF	TGTGCCAGCAGCTTATCCACAGGGAGTACTGAAGCTTTCTTT
TRBV4-1	TRBJ2-3	.	.	CASSQGITADTQYF	TGCGCCAGCAGCCAAGGTATTACAGCCGATACGCAGTATTTT
TRBV12-5	TRBJ2-3	once	.	CASGLWGPGTDTQYF	TGTGCTAGTGGTTTGTGGGGGCCGGGCACAGATACGCAGTATTTT
TRBV7-9	TRBJ1-1	.	.	CASSPMNTEAFF	TGTGCCAGCAGCCCCATGAACACTGAAGCTTTCTTT
TRBV28	TRBJ2-5	once	TRBD2	CASGLAGGQETQYF	TGTGCCAGCGGACTAGCGGGGGGGCAAGAGACCCAGTACTTC
TRBV28	TRBJ2-7	.	TRBD2	CASSQTSGPFYEQYF	TGTGCCAGCAGTCAGACTAGCGGGCCGTTCTACGAGCAGTACTTC
TRBV5-4	TRBJ1-1	.	.	CASSYLGLEAFF	TGTGCCAGCAGCTACCTAGGACTTGAAGCTTTCTTT
TRBV6-5	TRBJ2-5	.	TRBD2	CASVERGLGETQYF	TGTGCCAGCGTAGAGCGGGGCCTTGGGGAGACCCAGTACTTC
TRBV5-1	TRBJ1-5	few	.	CASSLGENQPQHF	TGCGCCAGCAGCTTGGGAGAGAATCAGCCCCAGCATTTT
TRBV5-5	TRBJ1-1	.	.	CASSFRGEEAFF	TGTGCCAGCAGCTTTCGGGGGGAAGAAGCTTTCTTT
TRBV28	TRBJ2-7	.	.	CASSSPQGIAYEQYF	TGTGCCAGCAGCTCCCCCCAGGGGATCGCATACGAGCAGTACTTC
TRBV27	TRBJ1-1	.	.	CASSLWGLNTEAFF	TGTGCCAGCAGTTTATGGGGGCTGAACACTGAAGCTTTCTTT
TRBV5-1	TRBJ1-1	.	.	CASSSTANTEAFF	TGCGCCAGCAGCTCCACAGCGAACACTGAAGCTTTCTTT
TRBV6-5	TRBJ1-6	.	TRBD1	CASRPGQGNSPLHF	TGTGCCAGCAGACCCGGACAGGGGAATTCACCCCTCCACTTT
TRBV5-1	TRBJ1-1	.	.	CASSLGQDTGKAFF	TGCGCCAGCAGCTTGGGACAGGACACCGGGAAAGCTTTCTTT
TRBV7-3	TRBJ1-1	.	.	CASSLMGQANTEAFF	TGTGCCAGCAGCTTAATGGGGCAGGCGAACACTGAAGCTTTCTTT
TRBV19	TRBJ2-2	.	TRBD2	CASSIPLRLAVTGELFF	TGTGCCAGTAGTATCCCCTTGAGACTAGCGGTAACCGGGGAGCTGTTTTTT
TRBV21-1	TRBJ1-1	many	.	CASSKGASLTEAFF	TGTGCCAGCAGCAAAGGGGCCAGCCTCACTGAAGCTTTCTTT
TRBV6-6	TRBJ2-1	.	.	CASSNTADSSYNEQFF	TGTGCCAGCAGTAATACAGCCGATAGCTCCTACAATGAGCAGTTCTTC
TRBV5-1	TRBJ1-4	.	.	CASSKGPGEKLFF	TGCGCCAGCAGTAAGGGGCCTGGAGAAAAACTGTTTTTT
TRBV10-3	TRBJ1-6	.	.	CATSPGLNSPLHF	TGTGCCACCTCACCGGGTCTAAATTCACCCCTCCACTTT
TRBV16	TRBJ2-1	.	TRBD2	CASSKLAGVYNEQFF	TGTGCCAGCAGCAAACTAGCGGGGGTCTACAATGAGCAGTTCTTC
TRBV2	TRBJ1-4	.	.	CASSGDSGALNEKLFF	TGTGCCAGCAGTGGAGATTCAGGGGCCCTTAATGAAAAACTGTTTTTT
TRBV9	TRBJ2-1	.	.	CASSFRQGGGEQFF	TGTGCCAGCAGCTTCCGACAGGGAGGTGGTGAGCAGTTCTTC
TRBV6-5	TRBJ2-5	.	.	CASSLRTYQETQYF	TGTGCCAGCAGTCTCCGGACATACCAAGAGACCCAGTACTTC
TRBV19	TRBJ1-6	.	.	CASTEDRHSPLHF	TGTGCCAGTACCGAGGACAGACATTCACCCCTCCACTTT
TRBV7-8	TRBJ2-3	.	.	CASSLDSRGQDTQYF	TGTGCCAGCAGCTTAGATTCCCGGGGTCAAGATACGCAGTATTTT
TRBV6-6	TRBJ2-7	.	TRBD1	CASRDRTGSYEQYF	TGTGCCAGCAGAGATAGGACAGGGAGCTACGAGCAGTACTTC
TRBV27	TRBJ1-4	.	.	CASSFRAWEKLFF	TGTGCCAGCAGTTTTAGAGCATGGGAAAAACTGTTTTTT
TRBV27	TRBJ2-7	.	TRBD1	CASSLMRTGTYEQYF	TGTGCCAGCAGTTTAATGAGGACAGGGACCTACGAGCAGTACTTC
TRBV2	TRBJ1-2	once	.	CASSEARPRAGGYTF	TGTGCCAGCAGTGAAGCGAGGCCCCGGGCGGGCGGCTACACCTTC
TRBV5-1	TRBJ1-6	.	.	CASSLELYNSPLHF	TGCGCCAGCAGCTTGGAGCTGTATAATTCACCCCTCCACTTT
TRBV24-1	TRBJ1-2	.	.	CATSAGHGSYTF	TGTGCCACCAGTGCGGGACACGGGAGCTACACCTTC
TRBV5-1	TRBJ1-4	.	TRBD1	CASSLGSTGINEKLFF	TGCGCCAGCAGCTTGGGATCGACAGGGATTAATGAAAAACTGTTTTTT
TRBV30	TRBJ2-3	.	.	CAWRGAQDTQYF	TGTGCCTGGAGGGGAGCCCAAGATACGCAGTATTTT